The clone carrying this T cell receptor beta chain was counted between two and nine times. What it binds is not known. The TCRbeta library incorporated unique molecular identifiers. TCRdb reprocessed the PCR reads with MiXCR, giving one entry per CDR3 protein. The table includes some 100,000 distinct CDR3 sequences, about a quarter detected once. This sample was taken from a study of T-cell reconstitution after alpha-beta-depleted transplantation in children. Whole-study results and caveats: T-cell counts and diversity at one year post-transplant came mainly from newly produced T cells. The high TCRbeta diversity at day 60 in some patients came from surviving recipient T cells and thymic progenitors. Two months or so post-transplant, alpha-beta T cells reportedly derived from several hundred expanded graft clones.

The CDR3 runs 13 residues. Per germline, CDR1 DFQATT and CDR2 SNEGSKA (reference sequence). The genes are TRBV20-1 and TRBJ2-3, with D maybe TRBD1 (6 bases). The input for sequencing was PBMCs, taken before TCRalphabeta/CD19-depleted stem cell transplant. This clonotype was obtained from a boy between 2 and 10 years old with acute lymphoblastic leukemia, due to receive a stem cell transplant. The CDR3 DNA reads as TGCAGCGCAAACCGGGACACCACAGATACGCAGTATTTT. It specifies CSANRDTTDTQYF.